This entry lists 25 T cell receptor beta chains sequenced from one sample in a study of T cells after somatic rescue of genetic block. The assay was immunoSEQ multiplex PCR, and TCRdb's table has in-frame clones only and misses some. The repertoire has some 70,000 clones, approximately 91% of them found once; the top ten carry approximately 2.9%. The sample comprised peripheral blood mononuclear cells (PBMCs). The source of these receptors is a man aged 25-45 years.

This sequence joins TRBV5-6 and TRBJ1-1, with D maybe TRBD1 (5 bases). This CDR3 spans 16 amino acids. Germline V gives CDR1 SGHDT, CDR2 YYEEEE. V dropped 0 bases and J dropped 0 bases, with 12 bases sitting between them. The CDR3 reads CASSLAGGSMNTEAFF. CDR3 DNA sequence: TGTGCCAGCAGCTTGGCCGGGGGGTCTATGAACACTGAAGCTTTCTTT.

This sequence joins TRBV5-1 and TRBJ2-2; 7 nucleotides agree with TRBD2. With 3 bases clipped from V and 0 bases from J, the junction kept 2 bases outside the gene matches. Germline assignment: CDR1 SGHRS and CDR2 YFSETQ. The CDR3 sequence is 15 residues long. The CDR3 loop is CASSSGGTNTGELFF. The DNA for the CDR3 is TGCGCCAGCAGCTCGGGAGGCACGAACACCGGGGAGCTGTTTTTT.

The gene calls are TRBV7-2 and TRBJ2-3; possibly TRBD2 for D (5 bases). V was clipped by 5 bases and J by 4 bases, with 10 bases between them. This CDR3 has 13 residues. Germline CDR1 is SGHTA and CDR2 is FQGNSA. DNA for the CDR3: TGTGCCAGCAGCCCGGGGAGAGCAGATACGCAGTATTTT. It specifies CASSPGRADTQYF.

This rearrangement joins TRBV5-1 to TRBJ2-5; a weak D match, TRBD2 (5 bases). Trimming cost V 0 bases and J 2 bases, with 20 bases left between them. The CDR3 consists of 18 residues. Germline V gene data show CDR1 as SGHRS and CDR2 as YFSETQ. The CDR3 DNA reads as TGCGCCAGCAGCTTGGCCGAGCTCCGTCAGCCGGGGCAAGAGACCCAGTACTTC. Its translation: CASSLAELRQPGQETQYF.

V is TRBV30 and J is TRBJ2-7; 10 bases fit TRBD2. Germline loops: CDR1 GTSNPN, CDR2 SVGIG (reference sequence). This CDR3 region has 15 residues. V shed 0 bases and J 2 bases; nucleotides not matched to a gene: 4. The CDR3 nucleotides read TGTGCCTGGAGTGTAGGGACTAGCGCGACCTACGAGCAGTACTTC. This translates into CAWSVGTSATYEQYF.

The J gene is TRBJ1-5, the V gene TRBV19, with D unclear. Germline V gene sequence: CDR1 LNHDA, CDR2 SQIVND (reference sequence). CDR3 size: 15 residues. V was pared by 6 bases and J by 0 bases, with 12 bases between. CDR3 bases: TGTGCCAGTAGCCATCCCAGGCGTAGCAATCAGCCCCAGCATTTT. Encoded protein: CASSHPRRSNQPQHF.

The chain couples TRBV19 to TRBJ1-4; the match to TRBD1 covers 9 bases. Trimming cost V 4 bases and J 3 bases; bases outside gene matches: 12. This CDR3 region has 18 residues. Germline lookup yields CDR1 LNHDA and CDR2 SQIVND (reference sequence). The CDR3 here is CASSNRGRDRDANEKLFF. The CDR3 coding sequence is TGTGCCAGTAGTAACCGCGGCCGGGACAGGGACGCTAATGAAAAACTGTTTTTT.

J is TRBJ2-5 and V is TRBV18; TRBD1 matches 9 bases. The CDR3 sequence is 14 residues long. The V gene's germline CDR1 is KGHSH and CDR2 LQKENI. Germline trimming cut 5 bases from V and 3 bases from J; bases unmatched to any gene: 4. In DNA form, the CDR3 reads TGTGCCAGCTCATCTACAGGGGGCGAAGAGACCCAGTACTTC. This translates into CASSSTGGEETQYF.

This clone was found a few times. This chain joins TRBV4-1 and TRBJ1-1, with no clear D. The CDR3 covers 15 residues. Trimming removed 0 bases from V and 5 bases from J, with 13 bases in between. The germline V gene has CDR1 MGHRA and CDR2 YSYEKL. In nucleotides, the CDR3 is TGCGCCAGCAGCCAAGAGCGGAGTAAAAGGACTGAAGCTTTCTTT. It is translated as CASSQERSKRTEAFF.

V is TRBV29-1 and J is TRBJ1-2; D call uncertain. Germline V gene data show CDR1 as SQVTM and CDR2 as ANQGSEA. The CDR3 totals 12 residues. Trimming took 3 bases from V and 7 from J, leaving 12 bases between them. For the CDR3, the DNA is TGCAGCGTTGACGACACCCTGGGTGGCTACACCTTC. Translating gives CSVDDTLGGYTF. Complete variable domain (other parts from reference TRBV29-1 and TRBJ1-2): SAVISQKPSRDICQRGTSLTIQCQVDSQVTMMFWYRQQPGQSLTLIATANQGSEATYESGFVIDKFPISRPNLTFSTLTVSNMSPEDSSIYLCSVDDTLGGYTFGSGTRLTVV.

The gene calls are TRBV9 and TRBJ2-7; D is perhaps TRBD2 (6 bases). Germline V gene lookup returns CDR1 SGDLS and CDR2 YYNGEE. The CDR3 spans 14 residues. With 0 bases removed from V and 3 bases from J, the gap between germline ends came to 10 bases. CDR3 loop: CASSVDGGSYEQYF. Written as DNA, the CDR3 is TGTGCCAGCAGCGTAGACGGGGGAAGCTACGAGCAGTACTTC. Filled out from reference TRBV9 and TRBJ2-7, the complete variable domain reads DSGVTQTPKHLITATGQRVTLRCSPRSGDLSVYWYQQSLDQGLQFLIQYYNGEERAKGNILERFSAQQFPDLHSELNLSSLELGDSALYFCASSVDGGSYEQYFGPGTRLTVT.

This chain uses TRBV6-5 with TRBJ2-7; no clear D. V gave up 2 bases and J gave up 5 bases, with 4 bases separating them. This CDR3 comprises 11 residues. CDR1 is MNHEY and CDR2 is SVGAGI in the germline V gene. Here the CDR3 DNA reads TGTGCCAGCAGTTACCACCACGAGCAGTACTTC. This gives the protein CASSYHHEQYF.

This chain connects TRBV2 to TRBJ1-1, with a weak D call TRBD1 (6 bases). The V gene lost 8 bases and the J gene lost 0 bases, with 16 bases spanning the gap. CDR3 length: 15 amino acids. The germline V gene encodes CDR1 SNHLY and CDR2 FYNNEI. CDR3 residues: CASAGAGAVNTEAFF. In DNA form, the CDR3 reads TGTGCCAGCGCAGGGGCAGGGGCCGTGAACACTGAAGCTTTCTTT. The full variable domain, rest sourced from reference TRBV2 and TRBJ1-1, is EPEVTQTPSHQVTQMGQEVILRCVPISNHLYFYWYRQILGQKVEFLVSFYNNEISEKSEIFDDQFSVERPDGSNFTLKIRSTKLEDSAMYFCASAGAGAVNTEAFFGQGTRLTVV.

This sequence joins TRBV19 and TRBJ1-5; D may be TRBD1 (6 bases). The CDR3 is 17 residues long. V lost 1 base and J 0 bases, leaving 13 bases between the germline ends. Germline CDR1 reads LNHDA; CDR2 reads SQIVND (reference sequence). The CDR3 nucleotides are TGTGCCAGTAGTATAGCTCCCAGGGGTAATAGCAATCAGCCCCAGCATTTT. The encoded protein is CASSIAPRGNSNQPQHF.

The chain joins TRBV7-9 to TRBJ2-5; TRBD2 is a possible D gene (7 bases). CDR1 and CDR2 (germline): SEHNR, FQNEAQ (reference sequence). Trimming cost V 3 bases and J 4 bases, with 15 bases left between them. The CDR3 runs 15 residues. The CDR3 DNA reads TGTGCCAGCAGCTTGACCGGGGGGCCAAGAGAGACCCAGTACTTC. Translation gives CASSLTGGPRETQYF.

This rearrangement joins TRBV19 to TRBJ1-5; 10 nucleotides agree with TRBD1. Germline V CDR1 and CDR2: LNHDA, SQIVND (reference sequence). With 4 bases clipped from V and 6 bases from J, the junction kept 9 bases outside the gene matches. CDR3 size: 16 residues. The CDR3 nucleotides read TGTGCCAGTAGTACCCCCGGGACAGGGGACTTTCAGCCCCAGCATTTT. It yields the protein CASSTPGTGDFQPQHF.

The rearrangement links TRBV6-1 to TRBJ1-2; 10 bases agree with TRBD1. Germline V CDR1 and CDR2: MNHNS, SASEGT. V was clipped by 5 bases and J by 5 bases; unmatched bases: 8. The CDR3 is 15 amino acids. The CDR3 DNA reads as TGTGCCAGCAGTACCCGGGACAGGGGAGTTTATGGCTACACCTTC. This translates into CASSTRDRGVYGYTF.

The chain has TRBV18 and TRBJ1-3; possible D gene TRBD1, 5 bases. Germline-derived CDR1 and CDR2 are KGHSH and LQKENI. This CDR3 is 16 amino acids long. V was trimmed by 2 bases and J by 0 bases, leaving 11 bases between them. Here the CDR3 DNA reads TGTGCCAGCTCACCAGAGGGACGGAGCTCTGGAAACACCATATATTTT. Encoded protein: CASSPEGRSSGNTIYF.

The rearrangement joins TRBV13 to TRBJ1-5, with TRBD1 as a possible D gene (6 bases). The CDR3 covers 12 residues. Germline-derived CDR1 and CDR2 are PRHDT and FYEKMQ (reference sequence). V was pared by 6 bases and J by 11 bases, with 14 bases between. The CDR3 is CASSRGGQAQHF. For the CDR3, the DNA is TGTGCCAGCAGTCGGGGGGGCCAAGCCCAGCATTTT.

The chain is built from TRBV29-1 and TRBJ2-1; 10 bases agree with TRBD2. Germline CDR1 SQVTM, CDR2 ANQGSEA. Germline trimming cut 2 bases from V and 4 bases from J; bases unmatched to any gene: 2. The CDR3 length is 14 residues. CDR3 protein: CSVEKLAGYNEQFF. As DNA, the CDR3 is TGCAGCGTTGAAAAACTAGCGGGGTACAATGAGCAGTTCTTC.

V and J are TRBV18 and TRBJ2-7; 11 bases are a match to TRBD1. CDR3 size: 16 residues. CDR1 is KGHSH, CDR2 LQKENI, per germline. The V segment lost 0 bases and the J segment 2 bases; nucleotides outside the gene matches: 3. CDR3 amino acids: CASSPPWGQGAYEQYF. The CDR3 DNA sequence: TGTGCCAGCTCACCACCGTGGGGACAGGGGGCCTACGAGCAGTACTTC.

The chain combines TRBV5-1 with TRBJ2-3; 9 bases fit TRBD2. CDR1 is SGHRS and CDR2 is YFSETQ in the germline V gene. This CDR3 spans 15 amino acids. Trimming cost V 5 bases and J 0 bases; bases outside gene matches: 4. The CDR3 nucleotides read TGCGCCAGCAGAATAGCGGGAGTGAGCACAGATACGCAGTATTTT. Translated: CASRIAGVSTDTQYF.

The chain joins TRBV28 to TRBJ1-5; TRBD1 agrees at 8 bases. This CDR3 spans 15 amino acids. Germline trimming cut 8 bases from V and 2 bases from J; bases unmatched to any gene: 8. The germline V gene encodes CDR1 MDHEN and CDR2 SYDVKM. The CDR3 region has the DNA TGTGCCAGCGCACCAGGGGGCTTTGGCAATCAGCCCCAGCATTTT. This translates into CASAPGGFGNQPQHF.

This clone was observed a handful of times. The rearrangement uses TRBV14 and TRBJ2-7; D is undetermined. Looked up from germline, CDR1 is SGHDN and CDR2 is FVKESK. Trimming stripped 7 bases from V and 11 bases from J, with 6 bases between. CDR3 length: 8 residues. CDR3: CASTLEYF. The CDR3 DNA follows: TGTGCCAGCACCCTAGAGTACTTC. Filled out from reference TRBV14 and TRBJ2-7, the complete variable domain reads EAGVTQFPSHSVIEKGQTVTLRCDPISGHDNLYWYRRVMGKEIKFLLHFVKESKQDESGMPNNRFLAERTGGTYSTLKVQPAELEDSGVYFCASTLEYFGPGTRLTVT.

V usage is TRBV11-3 and J usage is TRBJ2-1; unclear D gene. Germline lookup yields CDR1 SGHNT and CDR2 YENEEA. This CDR3 spans 14 amino acids. Trimming cost V 5 bases and J 2 bases, with 10 bases left between them. The CDR3 loop is CASSPRATYNEQFF. The DNA for the CDR3 is TGTGCCAGCAGCCCCCGGGCCACCTACAATGAGCAGTTCTTC.